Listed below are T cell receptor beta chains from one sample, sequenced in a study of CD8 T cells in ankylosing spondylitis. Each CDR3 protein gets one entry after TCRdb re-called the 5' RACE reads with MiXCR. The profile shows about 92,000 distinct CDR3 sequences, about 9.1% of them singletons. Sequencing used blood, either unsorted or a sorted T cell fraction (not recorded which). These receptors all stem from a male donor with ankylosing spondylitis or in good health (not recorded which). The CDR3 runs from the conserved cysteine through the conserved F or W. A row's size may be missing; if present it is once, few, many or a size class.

CDR3: CASSLGQDTEAFF
V: TRBV5-1
J: TRBJ1-1
size: few

CDR3: CASSAVSGGANEQFF
V: TRBV6-4
J: TRBJ2-1
size: many

CDR3: CASSVGQGIDTQYF
V: TRBV9
J: TRBJ2-3
size: many

CDR3: CASPRGTGRNTEAFF
V: TRBV7-2
J: TRBJ1-1
size: NA

CDR3: CASSLRGDLSSNQPQHF
V: TRBV7-2
J: TRBJ1-5
size: NA

CDR3: CASSLPQGADGYTF
V: TRBV28
J: TRBJ1-2
size: many

CDR3: CSARALASYEQYF
V: TRBV20-1
J: TRBJ2-7
size: many

CDR3: CAIHGTSGDNEQFF
V: TRBV10-3
J: TRBJ2-1
size: NA

CDR3: CATSRRDRVYEQYF
V: TRBV15
J: TRBJ2-7
size: many

CDR3: CASLDREITGELFF
V: TRBV2
J: TRBJ2-2
size: many

CDR3: CASSIGGPGQGYEQYF
V: TRBV5-1
J: TRBJ2-7
size: many

CDR3: CASSLRDRGWDNEQFF
V: TRBV7-9
J: TRBJ2-1
size: many

CDR3: CASSYAGTEAFF
V: TRBV6-5
J: TRBJ1-1
size: many

CDR3: CSANPLQGNFDDEQFF
V: TRBV20-1
J: TRBJ2-1
size: many

CDR3: CASSQSGLSPLHF
V: TRBV3-1
J: TRBJ1-6
size: many

CDR3: CASASGPADTQYF
V: TRBV6-6
J: TRBJ2-3
size: many

CDR3: CSVDEGQGDFTDTQYF
V: TRBV29-1
J: TRBJ2-3
size: many

CDR3: CASSSRANYEQYF
V: TRBV27
J: TRBJ2-7
size: many

CDR3: CASRPARGQPQETQYF
V: TRBV6-1
J: TRBJ2-5
size: many

CDR3: CATSRVLAGGNQPQHF
V: TRBV15
J: TRBJ1-5
size: NA

CDR3: CASSEGDVATNEKLFF
V: TRBV2
J: TRBJ1-4
size: many

CDR3: CSAATSGEPDTQYF
V: TRBV20-1
J: TRBJ2-3
size: many

CDR3: CASGDRALVNNEQYF
V: TRBV6-1
J: TRBJ2-7
size: NA

CDR3: CSAERKGQGPRTQYF
V: TRBV20-1
J: TRBJ2-5
size: many

CDR3: CASSLISWADGTDTQYF
V: TRBV27
J: TRBJ2-3
size: many

CDR3: CASSSSGGPMGDTQYF
V: TRBV5-1
J: TRBJ2-3
size: many

CDR3: CASSYRYTGELFF
V: TRBV6-5
J: TRBJ2-2
size: many

CDR3: CASSNRGSFGNSPLHF
V: TRBV13
J: TRBJ1-6
size: many

CDR3: CASSQGGGKGEQYF
V: TRBV12-3/TRBV12-4
J: TRBJ2-7
size: NA